A selection of T cell receptor beta chains follows, all from one sample in a study of blood T cell repertoires in COVID-19. Profiled with immunoSEQ multiplex PCR; TCRdb holds only in-frame clones, not every one. In the table there are more than 300,000 clones, just over 90% of which are singletons. The sample was PBMCs or T cells enriched from blood (not recorded which). The receptor source for this set is a woman aged 40 to 50 who had been exposed to COVID-19. Each CDR3 is given with its conserved first and last residue. A D gene is named only where the DNA matches it firmly. Clone size is given for some rows only: seen once, a few or many times, or a class if the clone is expanded.

cdr3_aa cdr3_nt d_call j_call clone_size v_call
CASSLSPGLAGYEQYF TGTGCCAGCAGCTTGTCTCCGGGACTAGCCGGATACGAGCAGTACTTC TRBD2 TRBJ2-7 . TRBV13
CASSRSLAGGQETQYF TGTGCCAGCAGCCGATCACTAGCGGGGGGGCAGGAGACCCAGTACTTC TRBD2 TRBJ2-5 once TRBV6-2/TRBV6-3
CASTPRGLRDTEAFF TGTGCCAGCACCCCACGGGGACTGAGGGACACTGAAGCTTTCTTT . TRBJ1-1 . TRBV7-9
CASSLAPENTEAFF TGTGCCAGCAGCTTAGCGCCAGAGAACACTGAAGCTTTCTTT . TRBJ1-1 . TRBV13
CASRFPGQGKGSYNSPLHF TGTGCCAGCAGATTCCCGGGACAGGGCAAGGGCTCCTATAATTCACCCCTCCACTTT TRBD1 TRBJ1-6 . TRBV2
CASSPDRLNYGYTF TGTGCCAGCAGTCCAGACAGATTAAACTATGGCTACACCTTC . TRBJ1-2 . TRBV7-8
CASSAELAGGREHEQFF TGTGCCAGCAGCGCCGAACTAGCGGGAGGCCGGGAGCATGAGCAGTTCTTC TRBD2 TRBJ2-1 . TRBV9
CASSLDFGQGSGYTF TGTGCCAGCAGCCTGGATTTTGGACAGGGCTCTGGCTACACCTTC TRBD1 TRBJ1-2 . TRBV7-2
CATSQGGSSYNEQFF TGTGCCACATCCCAGGGGGGTAGCTCCTACAATGAGCAGTTCTTC . TRBJ2-1 . TRBV10-3
CASSFPTGETHYEQYF TGTGCCAGCAGCTTCCCTACAGGGGAGACTCACTACGAGCAGTACTTC TRBD1 TRBJ2-7 . TRBV7-9
CASSEDRDRGLFNYGYTF TGCGCCAGCAGTGAGGACCGGGACAGGGGACTTTTTAACTATGGCTACACCTTC TRBD1 TRBJ1-2 . TRBV10-2
CASSVGQYNEQFF TGTGCCAGCAGCGTAGGGCAGTACAATGAGCAGTTCTTC . TRBJ2-1 . TRBV9
CASSPHPKGGSEKLFF TGTGCCAGCAGCCCCCACCCGAAAGGGGGCTCCGAAAAACTGTTTTTT TRBD1 TRBJ1-4 . TRBV13
CASSLDGDRIYGYTF TGCGCCAGCAGCTTGGATGGGGACAGGATCTATGGCTACACCTTC TRBD1 TRBJ1-2 . TRBV5-1
CASSPTDRYNEQFF TGTGCCAGCAGCCCTACGGACAGATACAATGAGCAGTTCTTC . TRBJ2-1 . TRBV9
CASSLTPGAGWETQYF TGTGCCAGCAGCCTAACTCCAGGGGCCGGGTGGGAGACCCAGTACTTC . TRBJ2-5 . TRBV7-8
CASSQKRGPGEQFF TGCGCCAGCAGCCAAAAAAGGGGGCCCGGGGAGCAGTTCTTC TRBD1 TRBJ2-1 . TRBV4-3
CASNPPWLGNQETQYF TGTGCCAGCAACCCTCCTTGGTTGGGCAACCAAGAGACCCAGTACTTC . TRBJ2-5 . TRBV2
CASSPTGGYYEQYF TGTGCCAGCAGTCCCACGGGAGGTTACTACGAGCAGTACTTC TRBD2 TRBJ2-7 . TRBV6-5
CASSQGGARNEQYF TGTGCCAGCTCACAGGGGGGGGCAAGAAACGAGCAGTACTTC . TRBJ2-7 . TRBV18
CASSPTTGDNSPLHF TGCGCCAGCAGCCCAACGACAGGGGACAATTCACCCCTCCACTTT TRBD1 TRBJ1-6 . TRBV5-1
CASSQDELGRPSYNEQFF TGTGCCAGCAGCCAAGACGAACTAGGGCGGCCCTCCTACAATGAGCAGTTCTTC . TRBJ2-1 . TRBV14
CASSFGDTSSGNTIYF TGCGCCAGCAGCTTCGGGGACACCTCCTCTGGAAACACCATATATTTT . TRBJ1-3 . TRBV5-1
CASSFYPAGGTEAFF TGTGCCAGCAGCTTTTATCCCGCCGGGGGCACTGAAGCTTTCTTT . TRBJ1-1 . TRBV7-9
CASSTRSGGSNQPQHF TGTGCCAGTAGTACACGCTCTGGAGGTAGCAATCAGCCCCAGCATTTT . TRBJ1-5 once TRBV19
CASSDVQGRSPLHF TGTGCCAGCAGTGACGTACAGGGGAGATCACCCCTCCACTTT TRBD1 TRBJ1-6 . TRBV2
CSVEPTVYGYTF TGCAGCGTTGAACCGACAGTTTATGGCTACACCTTC . TRBJ1-2 once TRBV29-1
CASSPTGTSGRNTGELFF TGTGCCAGCAGCCCGACCGGGACTAGCGGGAGAAACACCGGGGAGCTGTTTTTT TRBD2 TRBJ2-2 . TRBV7-2
CASSPSGSSYNEQFF TGTGCCAGCAGCCCCTCAGGAAGCTCCTACAATGAGCAGTTCTTC . TRBJ2-1 . TRBV11-3
CASSYGWQGDYEQYF TGTGCCAGCAGTTACGGATGGCAGGGCGACTACGAGCAGTACTTC . TRBJ2-7 few TRBV6-5
CASSLGGLANYGYTF TGTGCCAGCAGCTTAGGAGGGCTAGCTAACTATGGCTACACCTTC . TRBJ1-2 . TRBV7-9
CASSPPGKNYGYTF TGTGCCAGCAGCCCCCCGGGGAAGAACTATGGCTACACCTTC . TRBJ1-2 . TRBV3-1/TRBV3-2
CAISVGQSENSPLHF TGTGCCATCAGTGTGGGACAGTCGGAAAATTCACCCCTCCACTTT TRBD1 TRBJ1-6 once TRBV10-3
CASSRRPGSFPEAFF TGTGCCAGCAGCAGAAGACCGGGAAGTTTTCCTGAAGCTTTCTTT . TRBJ1-1 . TRBV2
CASSLESSINEKLFF TGTGCCAGCAGCTTAGAGTCGTCTATCAATGAAAAACTGTTTTTT . TRBJ1-4 . TRBV7-9
CASSVGLGRGPQETQYF TGTGCCAGCAGCGTAGGGCTTGGGAGGGGTCCCCAAGAGACCCAGTACTTC TRBD2 TRBJ2-5 few TRBV9
CASRRTGGANYGYTF TGTGCCAGCCGACGGACCGGGGGAGCGAACTATGGCTACACCTTC . TRBJ1-2 . TRBV13
CASSSGGVPEAFF TGTGCCAGCAGCTCCGGAGGGGTCCCTGAAGCTTTCTTT . TRBJ1-1 . TRBV7-3
CASSLPRGNSNQPQHF TGTGCCAGTAGTCTCCCTAGGGGGAATAGCAATCAGCCCCAGCATTTT . TRBJ1-5 . TRBV19
CASSYSGSDTYEQYF TGTGCCAGCAGTTACTCCGGGTCGGACACCTACGAGCAGTACTTC . TRBJ2-7 . TRBV6-5
CASSRGDTGELFF TGTGCCAGCAGTAGGGGTGACACCGGGGAGCTGTTTTTT . TRBJ2-2 few TRBV6-4
CASSRFSGRFGEQYF TGTGCCAGCAGTCGTTTTAGCGGGAGATTCGGCGAGCAGTACTTC TRBD2 TRBJ2-7 . TRBV7-2
CASSPNTGNTEAFF TGTGCCAGCTCACCCAATACGGGGAACACTGAAGCTTTCTTT . TRBJ1-1 . TRBV18
CASSEEGRVNTGELFF TGTGCCAGCAGCGAGGAGGGCAGGGTGAACACCGGGGAGCTGTTTTTT . TRBJ2-2 . TRBV7-8
CASSQGTSGNNEQFF TGTGCCAGCAGCCAAGGGACTAGCGGAAACAATGAGCAGTTCTTC TRBD2 TRBJ2-1 . TRBV3-1/TRBV3-2
CASSNTGAEQYF TGTGCCAGCAGCAATACAGGGGCCGAGCAGTACTTC TRBD1 TRBJ2-7 . TRBV2
CASSSRLAGSYNEQFF TGTGCCAGCAGCTCCCGACTAGCGGGCTCTTACAATGAGCAGTTCTTC TRBD2 TRBJ2-1 . TRBV5-4